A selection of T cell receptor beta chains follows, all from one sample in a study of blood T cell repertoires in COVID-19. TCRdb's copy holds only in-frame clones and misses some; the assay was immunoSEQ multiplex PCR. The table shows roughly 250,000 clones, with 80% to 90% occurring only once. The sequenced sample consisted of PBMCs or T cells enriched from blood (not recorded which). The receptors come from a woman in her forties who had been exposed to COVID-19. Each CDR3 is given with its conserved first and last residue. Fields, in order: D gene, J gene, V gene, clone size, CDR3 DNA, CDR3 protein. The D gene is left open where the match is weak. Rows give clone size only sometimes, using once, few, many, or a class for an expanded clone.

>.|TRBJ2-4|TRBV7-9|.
TGTGCCAGCAGCCCACTGAGAGGGATGGGAGTCAAAAACATTCAGTACTTC
CASSPLRGMGVKNIQYF
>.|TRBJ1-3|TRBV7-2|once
TGTGCCAGCAGCCTCGGGACTCCGAGCTCTGGAAACACCATATATTTT
CASSLGTPSSGNTIYF
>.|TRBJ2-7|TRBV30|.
TGTGCCTGGAGTGTTAAGCGAAGGCAGTACTTC
CAWSVKRRQYF
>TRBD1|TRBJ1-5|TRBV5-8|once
TGTGCCAGCAGTCAAAACGAGAGGTTTTTGACAGGGGTTTACAATCAGCCCCAGCATTTT
CASSQNERFLTGVYNQPQHF
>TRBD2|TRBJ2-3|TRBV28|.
TGTGCCAGCCTGACTAGCGGGAGAGGGTGGACAGATACGCAGTATTTT
CASLTSGRGWTDTQYF
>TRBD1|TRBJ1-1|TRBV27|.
TGTGCCAGCAGGACAGGGGAGAACACTGAAGCTTTCTTT
CASRTGENTEAFF
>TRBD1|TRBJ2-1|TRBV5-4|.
TGTGCCAGCAGCACAGAACCGGGACAGGGGGGCGATGAGCAGTTCTTC
CASSTEPGQGGDEQFF
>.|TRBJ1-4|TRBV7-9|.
TGTGCCAGCAGCCCTCGGACAAACCTACAGGAAAAACTGTTTTTT
CASSPRTNLQEKLFF
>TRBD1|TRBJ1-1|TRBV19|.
TGTGCCAGTAGGCCCACGGGACAGGGTTACACTGAAGCTTTCTTT
CASRPTGQGYTEAFF
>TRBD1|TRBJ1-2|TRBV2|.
TGTGCCAGCAGTGAAGCCAGGGGGCCCTGGGGCTACACCTTC
CASSEARGPWGYTF
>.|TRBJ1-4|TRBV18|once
TGTGCCAGCTCACCAGGGACTAATAATGAAAAACTGTTTTTT
CASSPGTNNEKLFF
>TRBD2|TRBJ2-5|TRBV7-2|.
TGTGCCAGCAGCTCGCCGGGACTAGCCGGTAGGACCCAGTACTTC
CASSSPGLAGRTQYF
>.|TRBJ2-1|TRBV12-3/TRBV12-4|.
TGTGCCACCCGGAAGGGACTTGAGCAGTTCTTC
CATRKGLEQFF
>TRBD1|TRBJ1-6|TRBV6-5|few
TGTGCCAGCAGTCTCTCCGGGACAGATAATTCACCCCTCCACTTT
CASSLSGTDNSPLHF
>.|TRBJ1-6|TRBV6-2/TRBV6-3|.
TGTGCCAGCAGTAACCGTCCTACAGGAGACTTCTATAATTCACCCCTCCACTTT
CASSNRPTGDFYNSPLHF
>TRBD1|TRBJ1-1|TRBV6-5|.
TGTGCCAGCAGTCCGCTGACAGGGCGGAACACTGAAGCTTTCTTT
CASSPLTGRNTEAFF
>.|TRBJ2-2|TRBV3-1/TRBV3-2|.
TGTGCCAGCAGCCGATCCTCAGGGCTTTACACCGGGGAGCTGTTTTTT
CASSRSSGLYTGELFF
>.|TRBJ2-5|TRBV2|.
TGTGCCAGCAGTCGTGCCAGGGACTCGACCGATGAGACCCAGTACTTC
CASSRARDSTDETQYF
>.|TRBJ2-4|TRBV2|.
TGTGCCAGCAGTGAACGTTCGGGGATTCAGTACTTC
CASSERSGIQYF
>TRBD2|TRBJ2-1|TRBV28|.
TGTGCCAGCCCCTCCACTAGCGGCCCCTACAATGAGCAGTTCTTC
CASPSTSGPYNEQFF
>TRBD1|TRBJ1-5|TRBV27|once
TGTGCCAGCAGTCCACCACAGGGGCGGCCCCAGCATTTT
CASSPPQGRPQHF
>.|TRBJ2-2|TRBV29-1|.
TGCAGCGTTGACCGAAGGGGGTACACCGAGAACACCGGGGAGCTGTTTTTT
CSVDRRGYTENTGELFF
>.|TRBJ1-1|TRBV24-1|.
TGTGCCACCAGTGCCGGGTTCGTCGCCCCCACTGAAGCTTTCTTT
CATSAGFVAPTEAFF
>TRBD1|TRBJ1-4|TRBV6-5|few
TGTGCCAGCAGTTTGACAGGGGAAAATGAAAAACTGTTTTTT
CASSLTGENEKLFF
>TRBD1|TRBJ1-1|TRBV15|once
TGTGCCACCAGCAGACGACAGGGGGCGATGAACACTGAAGCTTTCTTT
CATSRRQGAMNTEAFF
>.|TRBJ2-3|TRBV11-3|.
TGTGCCAGCAGCTTAGGCGGCGGTACGGGCACAGATACGCAGTATTTT
CASSLGGGTGTDTQYF
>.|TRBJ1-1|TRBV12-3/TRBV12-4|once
TGTGCCACCACCGGGACTACGAACACTGAAGCTTTCTTT
CATTGTTNTEAFF
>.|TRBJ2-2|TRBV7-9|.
TGTGCCAGCAGCACATCACAGGGACGAGACACCGGGGAGCTGTTTTTT
CASSTSQGRDTGELFF
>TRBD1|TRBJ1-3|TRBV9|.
TGTGCCAGCAGCGAGGGTCATACAGGGGCAATCTCTGGAAACACCATATATTTT
CASSEGHTGAISGNTIYF
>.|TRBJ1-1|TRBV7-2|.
TGTGCCAGCAGCTTACAGGGAATTCCCATGAACACTGAAGCTTTCTTT
CASSLQGIPMNTEAFF
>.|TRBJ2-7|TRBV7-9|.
TGTGCCAGCACCTTCGCAAGTCAGGGGCACGAGCAGTACTTC
CASTFASQGHEQYF
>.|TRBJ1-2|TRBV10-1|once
TGCGCCAGCAGCGGATTGGACAGCCCCTATGGCTACACCTTC
CASSGLDSPYGYTF
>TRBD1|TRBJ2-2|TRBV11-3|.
TGTGCCAGCAGCCCGGGACAGGGCCTTGCGAACACCGGGGAGCTGTTTTTT
CASSPGQGLANTGELFF
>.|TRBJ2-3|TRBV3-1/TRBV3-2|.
TGTGCCAGCAGCCAGGAGGGCGCGCCAGATACGCAGTATTTT
CASSQEGAPDTQYF
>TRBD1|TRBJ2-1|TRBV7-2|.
TGTGCCAGCAGGCTTGGGACAGCCAACACTGAGCAGTTCTTC
CASRLGTANTEQFF
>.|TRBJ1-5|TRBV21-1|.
TGTGCCAGCAGCCCTACCCCGAGGGGACAGGGGGACAATCAGCCCCAGCATTTT
CASSPTPRGQGDNQPQHF
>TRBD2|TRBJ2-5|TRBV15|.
TGTGCCACCAGCAGAGGGGGGGGGATAAAAGAGACCCAGTACTTC
CATSRGGGIKETQYF
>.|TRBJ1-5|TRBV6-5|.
TGTGCCAGCAGCCCACTCGGACAGATTAATCAGCCCCAGCATTTT
CASSPLGQINQPQHF
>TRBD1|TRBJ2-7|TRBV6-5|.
TGTGCCAGCGGGGACAGGGGCTACGAGCAGTGCTTC
CASGDRGYEQCF
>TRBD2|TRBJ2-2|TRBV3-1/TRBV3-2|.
TGTGCCAGCAGCCAAGAGGGGAGGACTAGCGGGAGCCCTGGGGAGCTGTTTTTT
CASSQEGRTSGSPGELFF
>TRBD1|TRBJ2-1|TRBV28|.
TGTGCCAGCAGCCGACGCGAGGGGGCGAACCATGAGCAGTTCTTC
CASSRREGANHEQFF
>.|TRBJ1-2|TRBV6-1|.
TGTGCCAGCAGTGACAGGGTTGGGGGCTACACCTTC
CASSDRVGGYTF
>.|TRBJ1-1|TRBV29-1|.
TGCAGCGTTGAACAGGGGCAGGACACTGAAGCTTTCTTT
CSVEQGQDTEAFF
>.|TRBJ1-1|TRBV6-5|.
TGTGCCAGCAGGAAGCTTGTGGACACTGAAGCTTTCTTT
CASRKLVDTEAFF
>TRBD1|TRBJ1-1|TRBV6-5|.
TGTGCCAGCAGGAGACAGGGGAAGTACACTGAAGCTTTCTTT
CASRRQGKYTEAFF
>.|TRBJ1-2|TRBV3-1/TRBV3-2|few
TGTGCCAGCAGTACCTACAACTATGGCTACACCTTC
CASSTYNYGYTF
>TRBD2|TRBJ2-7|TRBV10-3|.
TGTGCCATCAGCCCGACTAGCGGGTACGAGCAGTACTTC
CAISPTSGYEQYF
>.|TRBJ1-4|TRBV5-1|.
TGCGCCAGCAAGGGAGCAGGCGCCCCGAATGAAAAACTGTTTTTT
CASKGAGAPNEKLFF
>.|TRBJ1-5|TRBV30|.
TGTGCCTGGAGTGTTGGAGGGGCTAACAATCAGCCCCAGCATTTT
CAWSVGGANNQPQHF
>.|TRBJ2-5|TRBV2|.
TGTGCCAGCAGGTTGACAGGGACTCAAGAGACCCAGTACTTC
CASRLTGTQETQYF
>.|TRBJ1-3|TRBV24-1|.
TGTGCCACCAGTGACCCTGGGGGCCCTGGAAACACCATATATTTT
CATSDPGGPGNTIYF
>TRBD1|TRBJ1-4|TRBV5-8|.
TGTGCCAGCAGCTTGGAGTGGGACAGGATAAGTGAAAAACTGTTTTTT
CASSLEWDRISEKLFF
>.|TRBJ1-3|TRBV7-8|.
TGTGCCAGCAGCTTACGAGAGGGAAACACCATATATTTT
CASSLREGNTIYF
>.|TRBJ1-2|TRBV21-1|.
TGTGCCAGCAGCGCCTTTGACAGGGACACTATCTATGGCTACACCTTC
CASSAFDRDTIYGYTF
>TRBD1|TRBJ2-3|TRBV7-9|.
TGTGCCAGCAGCTTAGCGCGAGACAGGGGTACAGATACGCAGTATTTT
CASSLARDRGTDTQYF
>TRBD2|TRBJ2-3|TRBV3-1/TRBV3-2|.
TGTGCCAGCAGCCGCCTAGCGGGGGGGGCAGATACGCAGTATTTT
CASSRLAGGADTQYF